These 8 T cell receptor beta chains were all obtained from the same sample, sequenced in a study of human T cells and chemical hapten exposure. TCRdb re-derived calls from the RACE reads in MiXCR, one entry per CDR3 protein. The sample contains fewer than 400,000 distinct CDR3 sequences, around 6.9% of which appear only once. Indicated time point: patch test 1, 2 weeks after DPC sensitization. Specified treatment: therapeutic diphenylcyclopropenone sensitization with weekly scalp DPC. The input for sequencing was whole blood, taken in connection with sensitization to the hapten diphenylcyclopropenone (DPC). Source of these receptors: a woman under 30 with alopecia areata. Some clones in this sample may be carry-over from other donors' samples.

This clonotype was detected a few times. This sequence joins TRBV18 and TRBJ1-5; perhaps TRBD1 as D (6 bases). Germline V gene lookup returns CDR1 KGHSH and CDR2 LQKENI. V was cut by 3 bases and J by 7 bases, with 13 bases left in between. CDR3 length: 14 residues. The CDR3 sequence is CASSPTGDIQPQHF. CDR3 coding DNA: TGTGCCAGCTCACCGACAGGTGATATACAGCCCCAGCATTTT. Full variable domain (outside the CDR3, taken from reference TRBV18 and TRBJ1-5): NAGVMQNPRHLVRRRGQEARLRCSPMKGHSHVYWYRQLPEEGLKFMVYLQKENIIDESGMPKERFSAEFPKEGPSILRIQQVVRGDSAAYFCASSPTGDIQPQHFGDGTRLSIL.

This clonotype was seen ten or more times. This chain joins TRBV6-5 and TRBJ2-3; D is undetermined. Germline-derived CDR1 and CDR2 are MNHEY and SVGAGI. Trimming removed 2 bases at V and 0 bases at J, with 15 bases between. The CDR3 consists of 17 residues. The CDR3 DNA sequence: TGTGCCAGCAGTTACGGGCGGACGCCAGCTAGCACAGATACGCAGTATTTT. This codes for CASSYGRTPASTDTQYF.

To note about this clonotype: Compared with germline, one end of the junction differs, possibly owing to a read error. The chain has TRBV29-1 and TRBJ1-2; no reliable D call. Germline CDR1 and CDR2: SQVTM and ANQGSEA. There are 13 residues in the CDR3. CDR3 sequence: CSVSHGSNCGYTF. Written as DNA, the CDR3 is TGCAGCGTTTCGCACGGGAGTAACTGTGGCTACACCTTC.

The sample holds a few counts of this clonotype. The V call is TRBV2, the J call TRBJ2-7; 10 nucleotides agree with TRBD2. In germline, CDR1 is SNHLY, CDR2 FYNNEI. V dropped 6 bases and J dropped 2; count of bases not matched to a gene: 4. This CDR3 is 14 amino acids long. The CDR3 DNA follows: TGTGCCAGCAGGACTAGCGGGCTGACCTACGAGCAGTACTTC. Protein: CASRTSGLTYEQYF.

The chain links TRBV7-9 to TRBJ1-6; 7 nucleotides agree with TRBD1. V lost 1 base, J lost 10 bases, and 7 bases stayed unmatched. The germline CDR1 and CDR2 sequences are SEHNR and FQNEAQ (reference sequence). The CDR3 length is 15 residues. The chain's CDR3 is CASSLEAGGGSPLHF. DNA of the CDR3: TGTGCCAGCAGCTTAGAGGCAGGGGGTGGGTCACCCCTCCACTTT. The whole variable domain, remainder taken from reference TRBV7-9 and TRBJ1-6, is DTGVSQNPRHKITKRGQNVTFRCDPISEHNRLYWYRQTLGQGPEFLTYFQNEAQLEKSRLLSDRFSAERPKGSFSTLEIQRTEQGDSAMYLCASSLEAGGGSPLHFGNGTRLTVT.

At least ten counts were recorded for this clonotype. The J gene is TRBJ2-1, the V gene TRBV29-1; 9 bases line up with TRBD1. Germline trimming cut 8 bases from V and 8 bases from J; bases unmatched to any gene: 10. CDR3 length: 13 amino acids. Germline values: CDR1 SQVTM, CDR2 ANQGSEA. The DNA of the CDR3 is TGCAGCACCTGGACAGGGGTTGGGGATGAGCAGTTCTTC. Protein: CSTWTGVGDEQFF.

In its sample, this clonotype was seen a few times. This chain connects TRBV20-1 to TRBJ1-1; possible D gene TRBD1, 5 bases. Trimming removed 6 bases at V and 3 bases at J, with 14 bases between. CDR1 and CDR2 from the germline V gene are DFQATT and SNEGSKA (reference sequence). The CDR3 has 13 residues. CDR3 residues: CSATQGVDTEAFF. Written as DNA, the CDR3 is TGCAGTGCAACTCAGGGTGTGGACACTGAAGCTTTCTTT.

J is TRBJ1-1 and V is TRBV12-2; TRBD1, the D gene given by the table, was not confirmed from the DNA. TRBV12-2 is labeled a pseudogene. The CDR3 is 13 amino acids. The CDR3 region has the DNA TGTGCAAGTCGTGAACAGGGGGCAGCTGAAGCTTTCTTT. Translating it yields CASREQGAAEAFF.